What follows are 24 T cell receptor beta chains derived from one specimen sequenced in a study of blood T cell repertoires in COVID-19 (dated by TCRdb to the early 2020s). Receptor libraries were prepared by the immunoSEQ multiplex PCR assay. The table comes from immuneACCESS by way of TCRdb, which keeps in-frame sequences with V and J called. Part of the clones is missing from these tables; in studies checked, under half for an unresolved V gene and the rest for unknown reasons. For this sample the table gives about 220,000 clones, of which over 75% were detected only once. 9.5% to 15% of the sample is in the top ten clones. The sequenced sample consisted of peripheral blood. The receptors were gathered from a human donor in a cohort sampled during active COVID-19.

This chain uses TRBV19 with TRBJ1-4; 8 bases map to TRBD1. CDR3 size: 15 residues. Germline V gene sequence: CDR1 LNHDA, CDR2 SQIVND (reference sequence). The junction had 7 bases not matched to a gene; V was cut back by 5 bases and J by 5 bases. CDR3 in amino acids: CASSWGRTGNEKLFF. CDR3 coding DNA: TGTGCCAGTAGTTGGGGCCGGACAGGGAATGAAAAACTGTTTTTT.

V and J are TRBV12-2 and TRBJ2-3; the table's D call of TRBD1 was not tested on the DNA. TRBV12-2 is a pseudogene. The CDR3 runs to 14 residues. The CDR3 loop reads CASRHDRGGDTQYF. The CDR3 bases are TGTGCAAGTCGCCACGACAGGGGTGGAGATACGCAGTATTTT.

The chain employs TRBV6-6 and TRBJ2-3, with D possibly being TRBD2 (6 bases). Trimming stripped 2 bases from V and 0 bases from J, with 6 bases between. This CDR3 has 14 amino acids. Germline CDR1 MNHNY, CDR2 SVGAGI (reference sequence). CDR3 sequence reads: CASSYRGSTDTQYF. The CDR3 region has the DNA TGTGCCAGCAGTTACCGGGGGAGCACAGATACGCAGTATTTT.

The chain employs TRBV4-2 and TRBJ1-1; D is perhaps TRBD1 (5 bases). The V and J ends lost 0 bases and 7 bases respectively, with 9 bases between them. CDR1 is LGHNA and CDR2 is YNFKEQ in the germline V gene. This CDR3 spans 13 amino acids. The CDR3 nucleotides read TGTGCCAGCAGCCAAGATTTGCAGGGTGAAGCTTTCTTT. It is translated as CASSQDLQGEAFF.

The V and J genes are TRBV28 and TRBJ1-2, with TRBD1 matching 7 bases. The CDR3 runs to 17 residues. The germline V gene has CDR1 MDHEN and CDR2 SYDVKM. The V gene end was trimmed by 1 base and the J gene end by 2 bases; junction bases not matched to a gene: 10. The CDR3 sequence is CASSLSTPMTGNYGYTF. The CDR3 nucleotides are TGTGCCAGCAGTTTATCGACCCCTATGACAGGGAACTATGGCTACACCTTC.

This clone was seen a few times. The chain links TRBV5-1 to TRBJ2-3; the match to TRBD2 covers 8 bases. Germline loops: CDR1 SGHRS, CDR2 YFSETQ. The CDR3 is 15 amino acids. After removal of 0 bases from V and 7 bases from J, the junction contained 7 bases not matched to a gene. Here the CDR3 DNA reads TGCGCCAGCAGCTTGGCCGGGACTAGACAAAATACGCAGTATTTT. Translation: CASSLAGTRQNTQYF.

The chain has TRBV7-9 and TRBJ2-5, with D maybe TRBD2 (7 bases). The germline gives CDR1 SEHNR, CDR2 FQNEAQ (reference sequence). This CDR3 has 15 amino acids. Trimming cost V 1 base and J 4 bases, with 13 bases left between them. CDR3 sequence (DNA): TGTGCCAGCAGCTTAGGAGGGGGGGTTGGAGAGACCCAGTACTTC. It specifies CASSLGGGVGETQYF.

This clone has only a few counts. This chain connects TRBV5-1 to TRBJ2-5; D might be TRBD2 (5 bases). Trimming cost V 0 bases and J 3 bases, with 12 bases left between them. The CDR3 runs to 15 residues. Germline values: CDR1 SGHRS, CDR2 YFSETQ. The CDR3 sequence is CASSLVGRRKETQYF. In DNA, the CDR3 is TGCGCCAGCAGCTTGGTAGGGCGGAGGAAAGAGACCCAGTACTTC. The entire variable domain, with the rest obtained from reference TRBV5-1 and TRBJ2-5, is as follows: KAGVTQTPRYLIKTRGQQVTLSCSPISGHRSVSWYQQTPGQGLQFLFEYFSETQRNKGNFPGRFSGRQFSNSRSEMNVSTLELGDSALYLCASSLVGRRKETQYFGPGTRLLVL.

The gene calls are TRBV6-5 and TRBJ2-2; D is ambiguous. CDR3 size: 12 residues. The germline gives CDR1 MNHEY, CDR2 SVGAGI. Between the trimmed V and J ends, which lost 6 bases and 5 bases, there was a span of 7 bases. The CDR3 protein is CASSSPTGELFF. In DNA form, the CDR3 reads TGTGCCAGCAGCTCTCCGACCGGGGAGCTGTTTTTT.

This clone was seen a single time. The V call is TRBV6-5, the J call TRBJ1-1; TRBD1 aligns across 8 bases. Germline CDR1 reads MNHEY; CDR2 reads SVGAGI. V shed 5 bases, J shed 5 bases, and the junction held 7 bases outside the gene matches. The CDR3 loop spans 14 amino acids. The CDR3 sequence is CASSTRQGYTEAFF. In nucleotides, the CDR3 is TGTGCCAGCAGTACGCGACAGGGGTATACTGAAGCTTTCTTT.

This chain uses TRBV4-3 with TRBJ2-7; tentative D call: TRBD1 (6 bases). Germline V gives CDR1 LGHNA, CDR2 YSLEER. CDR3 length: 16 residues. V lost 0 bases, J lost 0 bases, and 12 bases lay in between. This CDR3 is CASSQDIGQLSYEQYF. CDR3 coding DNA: TGCGCCAGCAGCCAAGATATCGGACAGCTCTCCTACGAGCAGTACTTC.

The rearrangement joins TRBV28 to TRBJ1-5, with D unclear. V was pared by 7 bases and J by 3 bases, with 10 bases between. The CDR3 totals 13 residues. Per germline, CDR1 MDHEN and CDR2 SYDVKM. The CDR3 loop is CASKHSYNQPQHF. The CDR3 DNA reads TGTGCCAGCAAGCACAGCTACAATCAGCCCCAGCATTTT. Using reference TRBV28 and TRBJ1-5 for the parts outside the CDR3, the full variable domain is DVKVTQSSRYLVKRTGEKVFLECVQDMDHENMFWYRQDPGLGLRLIYFSYDVKMKEKGDIPEGYSVSREKKERFSLILESASTNQTSMYLCASKHSYNQPQHFGDGTRLSIL.

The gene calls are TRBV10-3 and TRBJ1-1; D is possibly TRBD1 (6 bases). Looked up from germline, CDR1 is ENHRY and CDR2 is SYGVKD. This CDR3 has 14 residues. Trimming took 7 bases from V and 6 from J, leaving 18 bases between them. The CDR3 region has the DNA TGTGCCATCACGGGGGGGGCTCTAGACGCTGAAGCTTTCTTT. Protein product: CAITGGALDAEAFF.

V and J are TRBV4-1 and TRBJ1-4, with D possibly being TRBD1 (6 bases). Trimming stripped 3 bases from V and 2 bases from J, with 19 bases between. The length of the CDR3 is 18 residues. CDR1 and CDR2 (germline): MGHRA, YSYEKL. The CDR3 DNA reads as TGCGCCAGCAGCCAGGGATCTCGACCAGGGGTGACTAATGAAAAACTGTTTTTT. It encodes CASSQGSRPGVTNEKLFF.

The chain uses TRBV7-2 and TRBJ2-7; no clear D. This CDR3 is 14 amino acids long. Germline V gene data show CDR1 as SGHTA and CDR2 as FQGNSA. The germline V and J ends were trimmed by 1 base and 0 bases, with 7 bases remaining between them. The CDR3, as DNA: TGTGCCAGCAGCTTAGACTACCTCTCCTACGAGCAGTACTTC. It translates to CASSLDYLSYEQYF. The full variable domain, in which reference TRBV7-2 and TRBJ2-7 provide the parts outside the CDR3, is GAGVSQSPSNKVTEKGKDVELRCDPISGHTALYWYRQSLGQGLEFLIYFQGNSAPDKSGLPSDRFSAERTGGSVSTLTIQRTQQEDSAVYLCASSLDYLSYEQYFGPGTRLTVT.

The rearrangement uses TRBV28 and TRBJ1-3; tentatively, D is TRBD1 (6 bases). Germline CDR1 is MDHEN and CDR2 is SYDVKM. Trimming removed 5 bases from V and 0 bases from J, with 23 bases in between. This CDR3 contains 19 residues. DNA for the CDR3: TGTGCCAGCAGTGAAATAACCTCTGGACAGCAGTTCTCTGGAAACACCATATATTTT. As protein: CASSEITSGQQFSGNTIYF.

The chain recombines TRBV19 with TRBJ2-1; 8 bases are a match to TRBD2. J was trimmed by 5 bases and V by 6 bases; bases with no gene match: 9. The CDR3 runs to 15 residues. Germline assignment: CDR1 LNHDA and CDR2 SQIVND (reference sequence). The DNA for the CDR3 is TGTGCCAGTAGCGATTGGAGCGGGAGCGACAATGAGCAGTTCTTC. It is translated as CASSDWSGSDNEQFF.

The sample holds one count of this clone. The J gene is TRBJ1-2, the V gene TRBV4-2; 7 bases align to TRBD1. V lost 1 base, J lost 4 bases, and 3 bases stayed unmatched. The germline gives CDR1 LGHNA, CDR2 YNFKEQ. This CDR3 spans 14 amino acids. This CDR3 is CASSQGDRLYGYTF. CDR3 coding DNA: TGTGCCAGCAGCCAAGGGGACAGACTCTATGGCTACACCTTC.

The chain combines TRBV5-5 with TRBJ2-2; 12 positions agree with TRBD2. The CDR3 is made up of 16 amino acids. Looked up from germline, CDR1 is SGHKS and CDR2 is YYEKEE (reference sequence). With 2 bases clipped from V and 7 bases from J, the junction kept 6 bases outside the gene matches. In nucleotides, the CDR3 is TGTGCCAGCAGCTTAAGACTAGCGGGAGTTCTCGGGGAGCTGTTTTTT. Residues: CASSLRLAGVLGELFF.

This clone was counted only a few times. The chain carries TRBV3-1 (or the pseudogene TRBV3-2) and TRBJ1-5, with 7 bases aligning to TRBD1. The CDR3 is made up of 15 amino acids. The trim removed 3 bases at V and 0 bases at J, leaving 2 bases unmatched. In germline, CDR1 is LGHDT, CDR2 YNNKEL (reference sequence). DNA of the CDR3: TGTGCCAGCAGCCATCGGACAGGTAGCAATCAGCCCCAGCATTTT. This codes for CASSHRTGSNQPQHF.

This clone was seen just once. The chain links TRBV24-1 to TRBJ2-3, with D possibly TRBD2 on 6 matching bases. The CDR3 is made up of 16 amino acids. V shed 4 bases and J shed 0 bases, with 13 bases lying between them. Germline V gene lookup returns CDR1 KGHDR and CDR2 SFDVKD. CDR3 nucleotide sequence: TGTGCCACCAGTGACCCGGGGGACGGGAGCACAGATACGCAGTATTTT. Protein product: CATSDPGDGSTDTQYF.

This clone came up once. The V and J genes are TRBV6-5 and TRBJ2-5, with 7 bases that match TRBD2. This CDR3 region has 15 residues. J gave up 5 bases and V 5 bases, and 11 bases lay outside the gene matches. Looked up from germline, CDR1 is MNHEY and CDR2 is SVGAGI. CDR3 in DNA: TGTGCCAGCAGTATATCGGCGGGAGCCTGGGAGACCCAGTACTTC. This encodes CASSISAGAWETQYF.

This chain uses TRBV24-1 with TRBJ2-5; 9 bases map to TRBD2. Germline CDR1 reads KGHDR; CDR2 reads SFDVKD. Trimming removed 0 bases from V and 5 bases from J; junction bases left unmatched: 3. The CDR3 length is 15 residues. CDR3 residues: CATSDLLAGGETQYF. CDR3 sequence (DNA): TGTGCCACCAGTGATTTGCTTGCGGGAGGGGAGACCCAGTACTTC.

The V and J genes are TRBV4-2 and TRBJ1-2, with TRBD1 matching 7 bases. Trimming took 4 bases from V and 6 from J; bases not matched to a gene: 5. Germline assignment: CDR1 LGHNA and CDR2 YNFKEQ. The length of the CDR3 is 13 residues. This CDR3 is CASSPKQGDGYTF. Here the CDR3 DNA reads TGTGCCAGCAGCCCTAAGCAGGGGGATGGCTACACCTTC.